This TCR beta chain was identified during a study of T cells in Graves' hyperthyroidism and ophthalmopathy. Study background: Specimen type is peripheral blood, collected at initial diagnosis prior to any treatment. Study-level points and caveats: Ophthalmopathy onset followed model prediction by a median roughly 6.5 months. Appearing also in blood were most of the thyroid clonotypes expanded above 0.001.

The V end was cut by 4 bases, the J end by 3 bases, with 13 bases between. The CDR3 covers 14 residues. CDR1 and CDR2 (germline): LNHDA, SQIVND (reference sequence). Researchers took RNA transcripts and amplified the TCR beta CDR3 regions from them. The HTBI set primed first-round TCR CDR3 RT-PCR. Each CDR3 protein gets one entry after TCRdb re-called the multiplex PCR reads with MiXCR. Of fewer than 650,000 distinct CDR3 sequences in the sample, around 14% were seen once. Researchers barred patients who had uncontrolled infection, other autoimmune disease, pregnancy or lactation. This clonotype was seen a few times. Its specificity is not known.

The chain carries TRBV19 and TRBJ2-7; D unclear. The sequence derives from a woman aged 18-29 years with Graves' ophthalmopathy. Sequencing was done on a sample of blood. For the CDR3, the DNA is TGTGCCAGTAGTAAGTCCTCGAACATCTACGAGCAGTACTTC. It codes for CASSKSSNIYEQYF.